This T cell receptor (beta chain) came from a study of control samples from healthy donors and cancer patients. Method: immunoSEQ multiplex PCR; TCRdb's copy keeps in-frame clones and lacks some. The sample shows under 110,000 clones, around 89% of them seen only once. This clone was counted a few times. Trimming took 2 bases from V and 3 from J; bases not matched to a gene: 6. Per the germline V gene, CDR1 is SGHTA and CDR2 is FQGNSA. The CDR3 loop spans 15 amino acids. Sequencing was performed on blood. This chain uses TRBV7-2 with TRBJ1-2; 7 bases fit TRBD1. The receptor was derived from a man under 40 in good health. CDR3 sequence reads: CASSLSGQDDYGYTF. CDR3 bases: TGTGCCAGCAGCTTATCTGGACAGGACGACTATGGCTACACCTTC.